The 14 T cell receptor beta chains in this list originate from one sample, sequenced in a study of blood T cell repertoires in COVID-19. Profiling relied on immunoSEQ multiplex PCR, and the TCRdb table lists in-frame clones only, not all of them. The profile shows around 370,000 clones, around 87% of them singletons. The specimen sequenced was peripheral blood. These receptors all stem from a woman aged 50 to 65 with COVID-19, enrolled during active disease.

The chain joins TRBV29-1 to TRBJ1-1; 9 bases fit TRBD1. Germline V CDR1 and CDR2: SQVTM, ANQGSEA. There are 12 residues in the CDR3. The trim removed 6 bases at V and 4 bases at J, leaving 3 bases unmatched. The CDR3 region has the DNA TGCAGCGTCGCGACAGGGGGCACTGAAGCTTTCTTT. Residues: CSVATGGTEAFF. Filled out from reference TRBV29-1 and TRBJ1-1, the complete variable domain reads SAVISQKPSRDICQRGTSLTIQCQVDSQVTMMFWYRQQPGQSLTLIATANQGSEATYESGFVIDKFPISRPNLTFSTLTVSNMSPEDSSIYLCSVATGGTEAFFGQGTRLTVV.

This clone was detected only once. The chain carries TRBV12-5 and TRBJ1-1; a possible D gene is TRBD1 (6 bases). V dropped 3 bases and J dropped 9 bases, with 17 bases sitting between them. The CDR3 is 14 amino acids. Germline CDR1 reads LGHNT; CDR2 reads FRNRAP. CDR3 in DNA: TGTGCTAGTGGTTTAGCACAGGACAGTCTCAAAGCTTTCTTT. It is translated as CASGLAQDSLKAFF.

The chain links TRBV7-9 to TRBJ1-1, with 8 bases identical to TRBD1. Germline loops: CDR1 SEHNR, CDR2 FQNEAQ (reference sequence). The CDR3 loop spans 16 amino acids. Trimming took 4 bases from V and 2 from J; bases not matched to a gene: 9. CDR3 residues: CASSSVKGQVNTEAFF. Written as DNA, the CDR3 is TGTGCCAGCAGCTCCGTTAAGGGACAGGTCAACACTGAAGCTTTCTTT.

The rearrangement uses TRBV10-1 and TRBJ2-7, with a tentative D call TRBD2 (6 bases). The germline V and J ends were trimmed by 8 bases and 7 bases, with 18 bases remaining between them. This CDR3 has 13 residues. Germline assignment: CDR1 WNHNN and CDR2 SYGVQD (reference sequence). The CDR3 sequence is CASQISLGLEQYF. The CDR3, as DNA: TGCGCCAGCCAGATTTCGTTGGGACTTGAGCAGTACTTC.

The rearrangement joins TRBV5-1 to TRBJ2-7; D is possibly TRBD1 (6 bases). Germline V CDR1 and CDR2: SGHRS, YFSETQ. Trimming pared 0 bases from V and 4 bases from J, leaving 11 bases between. This CDR3 has 14 amino acids. The CDR3 nucleotides are TGCGCCAGCAGCTTGGCCCAGGGGATTTACGAGCAGTACTTC. This encodes CASSLAQGIYEQYF. Complete variable domain (other parts from reference TRBV5-1 and TRBJ2-7): KAGVTQTPRYLIKTRGQQVTLSCSPISGHRSVSWYQQTPGQGLQFLFEYFSETQRNKGNFPGRFSGRQFSNSRSEMNVSTLELGDSALYLCASSLAQGIYEQYFGPGTRLTVT.

The chain combines TRBV29-1 with TRBJ1-2; a weak D match, TRBD1 (5 bases). V was shortened by 0 bases and J by 8 bases, with 19 bases between the two germline ends. Germline assignment: CDR1 SQVTM and CDR2 ANQGSEA. The CDR3 is 15 residues long. CDR3 nucleotides: TGCAGCGTTGAAGATCCCTTTGCCAGGGCGCAAGGCTACACCTTC. This sequence encodes CSVEDPFARAQGYTF.

The chain recombines TRBV19 with TRBJ2-1; D is unresolved. CDR1 and CDR2 from the germline V gene are LNHDA and SQIVND (reference sequence). V was pared by 4 bases and J by 3 bases, with 7 bases between. The CDR3 sequence is 13 residues long. The CDR3: CASSKTVYNEQFF. CDR3 DNA: TGTGCCAGTAGTAAAACTGTCTACAATGAGCAGTTCTTC.

The rearrangement links TRBV27 to TRBJ2-4; weak D call: TRBD2 (5 bases). V lost 2 bases and J 9 bases, leaving 20 bases between the germline ends. This CDR3 is 16 amino acids long. The germline CDR1 and CDR2 sequences are MNHEY and SMNVEV (reference sequence). CDR3 loop: CASSLRRDLGGIIQYF. The DNA of the CDR3 is TGTGCCAGCAGTTTACGACGAGACCTTGGAGGTATCATTCAGTACTTC.

The chain is built from TRBV7-2 and TRBJ2-5; TRBD2 aligns across 10 bases. Per the germline V gene, CDR1 is SGHTA and CDR2 is FQGNSA. Germline trimming cut 5 bases from V and 5 bases from J; bases unmatched to any gene: 5. This CDR3 region has 14 residues. The CDR3 sequence is CASSAGLAVETQYF. Written as DNA, the CDR3 is TGTGCCAGCAGCGCCGGACTAGCGGTGGAGACCCAGTACTTC.

This chain joins TRBV5-4 and TRBJ1-3; D is uncertain. Trimming took 4 bases from V and 0 from J, leaving 14 bases between them. CDR1 and CDR2 (germline): SGHNT, YYREEE (reference sequence). The CDR3 runs 16 residues. The CDR3 is CASSPGSLDSGNTIYF. The CDR3 DNA sequence: TGTGCCAGCAGCCCCGGGAGTCTCGACTCTGGAAACACCATATATTTT.

The chain links TRBV4-1 to TRBJ1-6, with a possible D match to TRBD1 (5 bases). The CDR3 is made up of 14 amino acids. Germline V gives CDR1 MGHRA, CDR2 YSYEKL. V was shortened by 9 bases and J by 6 bases, with 15 bases between the two germline ends. The CDR3 is CASTLGGVNSPLHF. CDR3 nucleotide sequence: TGCGCCAGTACCCTCGGAGGGGTTAATTCACCCCTCCACTTT.

The V gene is TRBV6-1, the J gene TRBJ2-2, with unresolved D. V was pared by 2 bases and J by 3 bases, with 10 bases between. Per the germline V gene, CDR1 is MNHNS and CDR2 is SASEGT. The CDR3 is 15 amino acids. CDR3 DNA sequence: TGTGCCAGCAGTGAACAGGTATTGGACACCGGGGAGCTGTTTTTT. This translates into CASSEQVLDTGELFF.

The chain joins TRBV27 to TRBJ2-7, with a possible D match to TRBD2 (5 bases). V was clipped by 8 bases and J by 0 bases, with 8 bases between them. This CDR3 has 12 amino acids. Germline V gene lookup returns CDR1 MNHEY and CDR2 SMNVEV (reference sequence). The CDR3 region has the DNA TGTGCCAGCCACGGGGTCTCCTACGAGCAGTACTTC. This codes for CASHGVSYEQYF.

The chain links TRBV7-8 to TRBJ2-7; possible D gene TRBD2, 5 bases. This CDR3 region has 13 residues. Trimming took 2 bases from V and 3 from J, leaving 8 bases between them. The germline V gene encodes CDR1 SGHVS and CDR2 FQNEAQ. CDR3 nucleotide sequence: TGTGCCAGCAGCTTATTCGGGATCTACGAGCAGTACTTC. As protein: CASSLFGIYEQYF.